This T cell receptor (beta chain) was recovered during a study of CD4 T cell repertoires in COVID-19. Study-wide results and caveats: Several top expanded SARS-CoV-2-reactive clonotypes were shared by two or three memory subsets.

The memory T cells were sequenced right after ex vivo isolation, without culture. Repertoires were generated with immunoSEQ multiplex PCR, while TCRdb's copy carries only in-frame clones and drops some. The sample lists tens of thousands of clones; around 82% were seen once. About this clone: Its cognate antigen is unknown.

CDR1 is SGHRS and CDR2 is YFSETQ in the germline V gene. This CDR3 has 15 residues. The junction had 8 bases not matched to a gene; V was cut back by 2 bases and J by 7 bases. The sequence was obtained from a human donor who had COVID-19. The chain is built from TRBV5-1 and TRBJ2-1; 8 bases agree with TRBD2. The sequences come from CD4+ T cells from peripheral blood, collected after recovery from COVID-19. This CDR3 reads CASSLSGTRGNEQFF. The CDR3, as DNA: TGCGCCAGCAGCTTATCCGGGACTAGGGGGAATGAGCAGTTCTTC. Supplemented by reference TRBV5-1 and TRBJ2-1, the full variable domain reads KAGVTQTPRYLIKTRGQQVTLSCSPISGHRSVSWYQQTPGQGLQFLFEYFSETQRNKGNFPGRFSGRQFSNSRSEMNVSTLELGDSALYLCASSLSGTRGNEQFFGPGTRLTVL.